This is a list of T cell receptor beta chains from one sample in a study of blood T cell repertoires in COVID-19. Data came from immunoSEQ multiplex PCR; TCRdb stores just in-frame clones and leaves some out. The sample records approximately 170,000 clones, roughly 80% being singletons. Input material: peripheral blood. Source of these receptors: a human donor with acute or convalescent COVID-19. The donor label of this sample is uncertain. Both conserved end residues are part of each CDR3. D genes are given only for firm matches. Some rows have no size entry. The others give once, few or many, or a class for an expanded clone.

clone_size	d_call	v_call	j_call	cdr3_aa	cdr3_nt
.	.	TRBV11-2	TRBJ1-3	CASSLEGGFGNTIYF	TGTGCCAGCAGCTTAGAGGGAGGGTTTGGAAACACCATATATTTT
once	.	TRBV18	TRBJ2-5	CASSPPTQTTQYF	TGTGCCAGCTCACCCCCTACCCAAACGACCCAGTACTTC
once	TRBD2	TRBV5-1	TRBJ2-7	CASSFGTSGTMSYEQYF	TGCGCCAGCAGCTTCGGGACTAGCGGTACCATGTCCTACGAGCAGTACTTC
.	.	TRBV28	TRBJ2-5	CASSPPGDQKTQYF	TGTGCCAGCAGCCCACCGGGAGACCAGAAGACCCAGTACTTC
.	.	TRBV6-1	TRBJ1-5	CASSEASRGQPQHF	TGTGCCAGCAGTGAAGCGTCTAGGGGACAGCCCCAGCATTTT
.	TRBD1	TRBV28	TRBJ2-7	CASSTPDRVNEQYF	TGTGCCAGCAGTACCCCGGACAGGGTTAACGAGCAGTACTTC
.	TRBD2	TRBV5-4	TRBJ2-7	CASSAAGVAYEQYF	TGTGCCAGCAGCGCAGCGGGAGTTGCCTACGAGCAGTACTTC
.	.	TRBV7-8	TRBJ2-2	CASSFAGAYGELFF	TGTGCCAGCAGCTTTGCGGGGGCCTACGGGGAGCTGTTTTTT
.	.	TRBV11-2	TRBJ2-1	CASSLRQPEPSSSYNEQFF	TGTGCCAGCAGCTTACGGCAGCCGGAGCCCTCGAGCTCCTACAATGAGCAGTTCTTC
.	TRBD2	TRBV5-1	TRBJ2-1	CASSSIAGEKNEQFF	TGCGCCAGCAGCTCAATAGCGGGGGAGAAGAATGAGCAGTTCTTC
.	TRBD1	TRBV7-2	TRBJ2-5	CASRSNRGSETQYF	TGTGCCAGCAGGTCTAACAGGGGGTCGGAGACCCAGTACTTC
.	.	TRBV19	TRBJ1-1	CASSIRPEQGRSLNTEAFF	TGTGCCAGTAGTATAAGACCCGAACAGGGAAGAAGTCTGAACACTGAAGCTTTCTTT
.	.	TRBV3-1/TRBV3-2	TRBJ2-2	CASSQVGAGRAGELFF	TGTGCCAGCAGCCAAGTAGGAGCGGGTCGGGCCGGGGAGCTGTTTTTT
.	TRBD1	TRBV23-1	TRBJ2-5	CASSPWTGKGKETQYF	TGCGCCAGCAGTCCGTGGACAGGGAAGGGAAAAGAGACCCAGTACTTC
.	TRBD1	TRBV6-5	TRBJ1-4	CARSWTGEGEKLFF	TGTGCCAGGAGTTGGACAGGGGAGGGGGAAAAACTGTTTTTT
.	TRBD2	TRBV19	TRBJ2-7	CASSIALAAYEQYF	TGTGCCAGTAGTATAGCACTAGCGGCCTACGAGCAGTACTTC
once	TRBD2	TRBV19	TRBJ2-1	CACGRSEQFF	TGTGCCTGCGGGAGGTCTGAGCAGTTCTTC
.	.	TRBV28	TRBJ1-6	CASTPPDSLSPLHF	TGTGCCAGCACCCCCCCGGACAGTCTTTCACCCCTCCACTTT
.	TRBD1	TRBV19	TRBJ1-5	CASSDRAKGPQHF	TGTGCCAGTAGTGACAGGGCCAAGGGGCCCCAGCATTTT
.	.	TRBV14	TRBJ1-4	CASSRPGVREKLFF	TGTGCCAGCAGCCGGCCAGGGGTTCGTGAAAAACTGTTTTTT